What follows are 4 T cell receptor beta chains derived from one specimen sequenced in a study of early T cells in non-severe SARS-CoV-2 infection. TCRdb called the 5' RACE reads again in MiXCR, with one record for every CDR3 protein. The sample contains roughly 28,000 distinct CDR3 sequences, around 5.2% of which appear only once. The material sequenced was whole blood. These TCRs come from an adult who was a healthcare worker with PCR-confirmed SARS-CoV-2 infection or an uninfected control (not recorded which).

There are a few counts of this clonotype. The gene calls are TRBV6-5 and TRBJ2-5, with D unclear. Trimming left V 6 bases short and J 5 bases short, with 16 bases between. Germline V lookup: CDR1 MNHEY, CDR2 SVGAGI. The CDR3 spans 14 residues. The CDR3 DNA sequence: TGTGCCAGCAGCCCCGGACGGATCCAGGAGACCCAGTACTTC. Translating it yields CASSPGRIQETQYF.

This chain connects TRBV7-3 to TRBJ2-2, with D possibly being TRBD2 (6 bases). With 3 bases removed from V and 4 bases from J, the gap between germline ends came to 15 bases. The CDR3 has 16 amino acids. Germline V gives CDR1 SGHTA, CDR2 FQGTGA. CDR3 region: CASSFLSAGGTGELFF. The CDR3 DNA reads as TGTGCCAGCAGCTTCTTGTCGGCCGGGGGCACCGGGGAGCTGTTTTTT.

This clonotype has a handful of counts. J is TRBJ2-7 and V is TRBV20-1; perhaps D is TRBD1 or TRBD2 (5 bases each). CDR1 is DFQATT, CDR2 SNEGSKA, per germline (reference sequence). The CDR3 is 15 amino acids. Between the trimmed V and J ends, which lost 3 bases and 1 base, there was a span of 16 bases. The CDR3 loop reads CSARGTSGFSYEQYF. As DNA, the CDR3 is TGCAGTGCTAGGGGGACCTCAGGGTTTTCCTACGAGCAGTACTTC.

This clonotype was detected ten times or more. V and J are TRBV7-9 and TRBJ1-5; no definite D call. This CDR3 region has 15 residues. V lost 11 bases and J lost 1, with 18 bases in between. CDR1 and CDR2 (germline): SEHNR, FQNEAQ (reference sequence). The CDR3 sequence is CAVEDLRGSNQPQHF. CDR3 nucleotide sequence: TGTGCCGTTGAGGACCTCCGAGGGAGCAATCAGCCCCAGCATTTT.